The subject of this entry is one T cell receptor (beta chain). Its target is not known. The sample belongs to a study of CD8+ T cells in alopecia areata. Study-wide results and caveats: It was observed that many expanded lesional clones persisted in scalp and blood during tofacitinib. Patients shared TCRs less clearly than mice did, possibly owing to HLA.

Germline lookup yields CDR1 KGHSH and CDR2 LQKENI. The CDR3 consists of 14 residues. The V end was cut by 0 bases, the J end by 6 bases, with 12 bases between. Once RNA had been extracted, it was reverse transcribed into cDNA to act as the sequencing template. The repertoire was sequenced with immunoSEQ multiplex PCR; TCRdb's copy has only in-frame clones and lacks some. Found here are roughly 250,000 clones, roughly 63% of them singletons; the top ten hold around 0.92%. Treatment reported: oral pan-JAK inhibitor, 5-10 mg twice daily. As part of sample collection, lesional scalp punch biopsies and peripheral blood were taken from alopecia areata patients.

The gene calls are TRBV18 and TRBJ2-7; D remains ambiguous. The material sequenced was CD4+ T cells sorted from blood, taken around week 54, from a patient treated with tofacitinib. This TCR derives from a human donor with alopecia areata. CDR3 in amino acids: CASSPPPSTGEQYF. CDR3 DNA sequence: TGTGCCAGCTCACCACCTCCAAGTACGGGCGAGCAGTACTTC. The whole variable domain, remainder taken from reference TRBV18 and TRBJ2-7, is NAGVMQNPRHLVRRRGQEARLRCSPMKGHSHVYWYRQLPEEGLKFMVYLQKENIIDESGMPKERFSAEFPKEGPSILRIQQVVRGDSAAYFCASSPPPSTGEQYFGPGTRLTVT.